The present entry profiles one T cell receptor beta chain with its context. No cognate antigen has been identified for it. The record has no base qualities; no much larger clone is one base away. The CDR3 regions of human TCRbeta chains were analyzed by immunosequencing. The original methods were these. TCRs in the repertoires were matched against a reference library of SARS-CoV-2-specific TCRs that had been generated with the MIRA antigen-specificity platform. Breadth meant the fraction of unique TCRs that were SARS-CoV-2-associated, whereas depth meant the fraction of total T cells that were SARS-CoV-2-associated. Using the MIRA data, each spike-specific TCR was assigned both to the spike region to which the TCR was reactive and to a CD4 or CD8 class. Log10-transformed breadth and depth values were compared by one-way ANOVA with Sidak's multiple comparisons tests. TCRdb stores this immuneACCESS table with in-frame sequences only. Part of the clones is absent; in the studies checked, under half of the shortfall reflects unresolved V genes, and no reason is known for the rest. The D gene and trimming were derived from the DNA, and the V and J assignments and clone size from that table. This sample is represented by 110,000 to 150,000 clones; about 90% of them were singletons. Clones ranked in the top ten supply less than 3.5% of the sample.

The record originates from a study of T cell responses to AZD1222 COVID-19 vaccine (dated by TCRdb to the early 2020s). Describing the broader study: A total of 233 trial participants underwent TCR sequencing, of whom roughly 210 received two doses of AZD1222 and about 25 received two doses of the MenACWY control vaccine. Trial participants were enrolled by age into subgroups of 18-55, 56-69 and 70-plus years, and approximately 150, 30 and 60 TCR-sequenced participants, respectively, were included in these subgroups.

The investigation overall reported the following: Most participants were white British and females outnumbered males, and the authors suggested that clonal diversity may have been underestimated. Conclusions about previously exposed vaccinees are limited, since just a handful of AZD1222 recipients were seropositive for SARS-CoV-2 at baseline. Epitopes outside the regions mutated in the B.1.351 and B.1.1.7 variants were reportedly recognized by nearly half of the unique spike-specific TCRs. Spike-specific TCR breadth and depth rose significantly after two AZD1222 doses compared with day 0 and with MenACWY recipients. The vaccine-associated CD4 TCRs covered the entire spike protein, and the dominant responses fell in regions 160-218 and 743-854. In the small 56-69-year group, the increase in depth fell short of significance, most likely because of low power. Because no samples from the day 14 peak response were available, repertoires could be characterized only after the peak T cell response.

The germline V gene specifies KGHSH as CDR1 and LQKENI as CDR2. The CDR3 sequence holds 15 residues, the cysteine and phenylalanine included. Only CDR3 DNA is held: 45 bases, read in frame from base 1. Clipping removes 0 bases from V and 3 bases from J, with 4 as the unmatched junction base count. The time point label corresponds to: about 28 days (+/-7) after the second vaccine dose. AZD1222 recipients given second doses at about 4 weeks or at about 12 weeks were pooled, since spike-specific TCR depth and breadth were not found to differ between the two schedules. Vaccinee samples came from UK trials COV001 and COV002, including a single-blind randomized controlled phase 2/3 trial of AZD1222 (ChAdOx1 nCoV-19) in healthy adults. For TCRbeta chain sequencing, PBMC samples from trial participants were taken at day 0 and at day 28 after the second dose.

Source: peripheral blood, taken 28 days after the second AZD1222 dose. The source is an adult who received the AZD1222 COVID-19 vaccine. The rearranged chain carries TRBV18 and TRBJ1-1, with 7 bases matching TRBD1. The DNA reads TGTGCCAGCTCACCACCCCCCAGGGGGGACACTGAAGCTTTCTTT. Its translation reads: CASSPPPRGDTEAFF.